This T cell receptor beta chain was identified during a study of Ad26.COV2.S vaccination and SARS-CoV-2 variants. Treatment given: 19 received Ad26.COV2.S at low or high dose, single or two shots; five or six received placebo; per-sample allocation not given. Samples analyzed were those drawn on day 63 after the first vaccine or placebo injection. Germline CDR1 LNHDA, CDR2 SQIVND (reference sequence). The CDR3 consists of 15 residues. V dropped 6 bases and J dropped 1 base, with 15 bases sitting between them. Method: immunoSEQ multiplex PCR; TCRdb's copy keeps in-frame clones and lacks some. The sample lists roughly 240,000 clones; around 87% were seen once.

The specimen was peripheral blood, collected in a trial of Ad26.COV2.S vaccine versus placebo. The chain has TRBV19 and TRBJ1-2, with D possibly TRBD1 on 6 matching bases. The receptor was derived from a person aged 18 to 59 who received the Ad26.COV2.S COVID-19 vaccine or a placebo. The CDR3 nucleotides read TGTGCCAGTAGCCCCGTGACAGGCAGTAACTATGGCTACACCTTC. It yields the protein CASSPVTGSNYGYTF.